This T cell receptor beta chain was recorded in a study of identical twins. A single record per CDR3 protein comes from TCRdb applying MiXCR to the 5' RACE reads. The table includes 570,000 or so distinct CDR3 sequences, 7.5% to 10% detected once. This clonotype was seen repeatedly, ten times or more. A junction end diverges from the germline sequence, so it may reflect a read error. The CDR3 has 14 amino acids. CDR1 is SSHAT and CDR2 is FNYEAQ in the germline V gene (reference sequence). These data were likewise used in another study, on yellow fever vaccine responses in identical twins.

Sequencing was done on a sample of PBMCs. The gene calls are TRBV7-7 and TRBJ2-5, with a possible D match to TRBD1 (7 bases). The sequence was collected from a woman under 30 in good health. In DNA, the CDR3 is TGTGCTAGCAGCTTGGGGGGACAGAAAGAGACCCAGTACTTC. It is translated as CASSLGGQKETQYF.